This TCR beta chain was found in a study of blood T cell repertoires in COVID-19. Study background: Samples of COVID-19 (acute and convalescent) were obtained from the United States, Italy and Spain. In each case, the material was cDNA or gDNA derived from T cells, B-cell-depleted T cells, or PBMCs.

TCRdb's copy holds only in-frame clones and misses some; the assay was immunoSEQ multiplex PCR. This sample carries 250,000 to 350,000 clones, roughly 83% of them seen once, and the ten largest clones take almost 1.5%. V lost 5 bases and J lost 6, with 21 bases in between. CDR3 length: 16 residues. Germline CDR1 is SGHRS and CDR2 is YFSETQ. The chain recombines TRBV5-1 with TRBJ2-1; D is possibly TRBD1 (6 bases). The source material was peripheral blood. The source of this sequence is a human donor with COVID-19, enrolled during active disease. The donor label of this sample is uncertain. The CDR3: CASRPGTPEGFNEQFF. The CDR3 DNA follows: TGCGCCAGCAGACCCGGGACACCCGAAGGATTCAATGAGCAGTTCTTC.